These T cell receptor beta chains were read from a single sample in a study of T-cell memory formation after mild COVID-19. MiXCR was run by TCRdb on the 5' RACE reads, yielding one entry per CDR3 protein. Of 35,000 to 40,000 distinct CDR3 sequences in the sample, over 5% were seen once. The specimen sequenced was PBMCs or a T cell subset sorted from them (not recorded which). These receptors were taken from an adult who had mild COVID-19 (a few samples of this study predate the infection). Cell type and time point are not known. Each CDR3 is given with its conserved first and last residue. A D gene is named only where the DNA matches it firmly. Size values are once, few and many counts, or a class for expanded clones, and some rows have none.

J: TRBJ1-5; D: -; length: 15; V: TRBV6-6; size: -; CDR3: CASSSEQGGHQPQHF; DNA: TGTGCCAGCAGCTCCGAGCAGGGAGGACATCAGCCCCAGCATTTT
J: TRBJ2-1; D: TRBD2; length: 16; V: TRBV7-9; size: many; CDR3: CASSLIGGIENNEQFF; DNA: TGTGCCAGCAGCTTAATCGGGGGGATAGAGAACAATGAGCAGTTCTTC
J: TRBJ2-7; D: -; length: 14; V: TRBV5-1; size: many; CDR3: CASSLAGRTYEQYF; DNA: TGCGCCAGCAGCTTGGCCGGGCGGACCTACGAGCAGTACTTC
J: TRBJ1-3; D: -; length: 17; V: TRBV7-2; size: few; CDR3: CASSLGPGRGLGNTIYF; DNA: TGTGCCAGCAGCTTAGGGCCGGGGAGGGGACTTGGAAACACCATATATTTT
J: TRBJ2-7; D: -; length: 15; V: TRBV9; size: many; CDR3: CASSVGLDTGGEQYF; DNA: TGTGCCAGCAGCGTAGGACTTGACACCGGGGGCGAGCAGTACTTC
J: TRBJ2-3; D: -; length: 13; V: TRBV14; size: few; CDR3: CASSQNVGDTQYF; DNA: TGTGCCAGCAGCCAGAATGTGGGAGATACGCAGTATTTT
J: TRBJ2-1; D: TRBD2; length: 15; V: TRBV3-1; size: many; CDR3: CASSQGGGSYNEQFF; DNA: TGTGCCAGCAGCCAAGGGGGGGGATCCTACAATGAGCAGTTCTTC
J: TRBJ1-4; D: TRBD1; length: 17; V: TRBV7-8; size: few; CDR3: CASSSWTGKESNEKLFF; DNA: TGTGCCAGCAGCTCTTGGACAGGAAAAGAGTCTAATGAAAAACTGTTTTTT
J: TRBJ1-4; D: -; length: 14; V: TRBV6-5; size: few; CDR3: CASSYGRVGEKLFF; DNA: TGTGCCAGCAGTTACGGGAGGGTCGGGGAAAAACTGTTTTTT
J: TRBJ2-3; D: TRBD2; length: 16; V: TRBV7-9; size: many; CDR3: CASSRANSGAGDTQYF; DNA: TGTGCCAGCAGCCGAGCGAATAGCGGGGCGGGAGATACGCAGTATTTT
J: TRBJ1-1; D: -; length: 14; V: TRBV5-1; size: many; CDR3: CASSLLQGNTEAFF; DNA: TGCGCCAGCAGCTTGTTACAGGGCAACACTGAAGCTTTCTTT
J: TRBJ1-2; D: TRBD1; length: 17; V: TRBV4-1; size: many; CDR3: CASSQLTGRVAKDGYTF; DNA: TGCGCCAGCAGCCAGTTGACAGGGAGAGTGGCGAAGGATGGCTACACCTTC
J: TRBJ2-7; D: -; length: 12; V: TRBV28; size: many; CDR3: CASSLAQAQQYF; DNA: TGTGCCAGCAGTTTAGCCCAGGCCCAGCAGTACTTC
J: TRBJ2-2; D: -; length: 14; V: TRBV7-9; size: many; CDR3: CASSLEVSAGELFF; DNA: TGTGCCAGCAGCTTAGAGGTGTCGGCCGGGGAGCTGTTTTTT
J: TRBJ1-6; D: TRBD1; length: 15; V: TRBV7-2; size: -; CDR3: CASSFNRGPDSPLHF; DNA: TGTGCCAGCAGCTTCAACAGGGGTCCGGATTCACCCCTCCACTTT
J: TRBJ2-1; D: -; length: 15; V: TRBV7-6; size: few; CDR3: CASSLLVGLSDEQFF; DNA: TGTGCCAGCAGCTTACTAGTCGGGTTGTCGGATGAGCAGTTCTTC
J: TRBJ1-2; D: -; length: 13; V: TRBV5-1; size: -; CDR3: CASSPAGGHGYTF; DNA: TGCGCCAGCAGCCCGGCCGGGGGGCACGGCTACACCTTC
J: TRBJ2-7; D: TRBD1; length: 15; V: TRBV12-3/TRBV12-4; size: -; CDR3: CASSLTGGYGYEQYF; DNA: TGTGCCAGCAGTTTAACAGGGGGATACGGCTACGAGCAGTACTTC
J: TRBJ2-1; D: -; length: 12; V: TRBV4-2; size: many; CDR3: CASSQDYREQFF; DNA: TGTGCCAGCAGCCAAGACTACAGGGAGCAGTTCTTC
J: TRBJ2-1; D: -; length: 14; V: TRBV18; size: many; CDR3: CASSPPSIYNEQFF; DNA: TGTGCCAGCTCACCCCCATCTATCTACAATGAGCAGTTCTTC
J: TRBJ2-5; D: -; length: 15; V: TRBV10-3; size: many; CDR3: CAISESIGQGETQYF; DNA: TGTGCCATCAGTGAGTCCATCGGGCAAGGGGAGACCCAGTACTTC
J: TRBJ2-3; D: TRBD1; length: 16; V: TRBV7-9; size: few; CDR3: CASSAYRGRGTDTQYF; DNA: TGTGCCAGCAGCGCCTACAGGGGACGTGGGACAGATACGCAGTATTTT
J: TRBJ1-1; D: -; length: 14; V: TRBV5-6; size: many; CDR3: CASSEVGPNTEAFF; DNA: TGTGCCAGCAGTGAGGTAGGACCGAACACTGAAGCTTTCTTT
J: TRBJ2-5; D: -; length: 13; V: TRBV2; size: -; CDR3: CASSEGGGETQYF; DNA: TGTGCCAGCAGTGAGGGAGGCGGAGAGACCCAGTACTTC
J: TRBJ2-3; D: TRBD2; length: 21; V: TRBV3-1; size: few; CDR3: CASSQADNFGLAGENTDTQYF; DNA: TGTGCCAGCAGCCAAGCTGACAATTTTGGACTAGCGGGGGAAAATACAGATACGCAGTATTTT
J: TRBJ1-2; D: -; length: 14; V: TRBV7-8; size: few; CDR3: CASSFRESDYGYTF; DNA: TGTGCCAGCAGCTTTCGGGAGTCTGACTATGGCTACACCTTC
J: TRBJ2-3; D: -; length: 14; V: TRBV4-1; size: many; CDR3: CASSPRVDGDTQYF; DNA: TGCGCCAGCAGCCCTAGGGTGGACGGAGATACGCAGTATTTT
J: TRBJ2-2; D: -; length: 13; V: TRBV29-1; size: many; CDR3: CSVSGENTGELFF; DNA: TGCAGCGTTTCCGGGGAGAACACCGGGGAGCTGTTTTTT
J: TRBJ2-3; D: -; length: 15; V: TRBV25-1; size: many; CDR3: CASSEYSPGSDTQYF; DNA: TGTGCCAGCAGTGAATATAGTCCGGGTTCAGATACGCAGTATTTT
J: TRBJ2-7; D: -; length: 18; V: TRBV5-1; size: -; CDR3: CASSYLGIRDTGAYEQYF; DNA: TGCGCCAGCAGCTACTTAGGTATACGGGACACCGGGGCCTACGAGCAGTACTTC
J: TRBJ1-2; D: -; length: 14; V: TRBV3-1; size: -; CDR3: CASSQETRVHGYTF; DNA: TGTGCCAGCAGCCAAGAAACGCGGGTCCATGGCTACACCTTC
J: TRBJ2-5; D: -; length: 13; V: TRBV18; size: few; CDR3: CASSRQRGETQYF; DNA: TGTGCCAGCTCACGACAGCGAGGGGAGACCCAGTACTTC
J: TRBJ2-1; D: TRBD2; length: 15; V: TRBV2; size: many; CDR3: CASSEMRGAYNEQFF; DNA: TGTGCCAGCAGTGAAATGCGGGGGGCCTACAATGAGCAGTTCTTC
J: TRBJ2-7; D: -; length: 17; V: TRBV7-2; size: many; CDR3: CASSLAGKARIAYEQYF; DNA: TGTGCCAGCAGCTTAGCGGGTAAAGCGCGAATAGCCTACGAGCAGTACTTC
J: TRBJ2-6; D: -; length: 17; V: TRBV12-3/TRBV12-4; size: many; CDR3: CASSLLGFKSGANVLTF; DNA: TGTGCCAGCAGTTTATTGGGTTTTAAGTCTGGGGCCAACGTCCTGACTTTC
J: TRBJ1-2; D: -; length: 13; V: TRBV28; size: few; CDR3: CASSSHSEFGYTF; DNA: TGTGCCAGCAGTTCACATAGCGAATTTGGCTACACCTTC
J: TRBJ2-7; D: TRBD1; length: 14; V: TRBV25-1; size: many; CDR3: CASSDFGTGSEQYF; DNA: TGTGCCAGCAGTGATTTCGGGACAGGGAGTGAGCAGTACTTC
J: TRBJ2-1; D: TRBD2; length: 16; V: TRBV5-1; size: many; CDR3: CASSLGGSDSYNEQFF; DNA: TGCGCCAGCAGCTTGGGCGGGAGCGACTCCTACAATGAGCAGTTCTTC
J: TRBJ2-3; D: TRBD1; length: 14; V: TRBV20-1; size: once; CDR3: CSAPDRGNTDTQYF; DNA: TGCAGTGCCCCGGACAGGGGGAATACAGATACGCAGTATTTT